This T cell receptor beta chain was sequenced in a study of T-cell reconstitution after alpha-beta-depleted transplantation in children. This clonotype was found many times. Its antigen is still unknown. The study, taken as a whole, reports: At the one-year point after transplant, T-cell counts and TCRbeta diversity were found to come mostly from T cells that had been newly produced. Several hundred graft clones that had expanded were reportedly the source of alpha-beta T cells about two months after transplant.

This CDR3 is built from 16 residues. Germline trimming cut 5 bases from V and 2 bases from J; bases unmatched to any gene: 9. Researchers prepared the TCRbeta library using unique molecular identifiers, the study reports. TCRdb independently ran MiXCR on the PCR reads; one entry per CDR3 protein. The sample holds around 700,000 distinct CDR3 sequences, about 12% seen once. The sequencing used PBMCs, collected before TCRalphabeta/CD19-depleted stem cell transplant. The genes are TRBV12-3 or TRBV12-4 and TRBJ2-3, with 8 nucleotides matching TRBD1. This sequence originates from a girl under 10 years old with congenital amegakaryocytic thrombocytopenia, due to receive a stem cell transplant. Written as DNA, the CDR3 is TGTGCCAGCAGTCGGACAGGGATTGCAAACACAGATACGCAGTATTTT. Amino acid sequence: CASSRTGIANTDTQYF.